Shown below are 14 T cell receptor beta chains from a single sample sequenced in a study of CD8+CD57+ T cells in acquired aplastic anemia. CDR3 and TCR beta VDJ profiling relied on genomic DNA as the template. MiXCR, applied by TCRdb to the reads, yields one record per CDR3 protein. The profile covers some 190,000 distinct CDR3 sequences, with approximately 50% appearing a single time and about 17% taken by the ten largest. The specimen sequenced was sorted CD4+, CD8+, or CD8+CD57+ T cells (not recorded which) from PBMCs. The source of these receptors is a human donor in good health, serving as a control.

The rearrangement links TRBV12-3 or TRBV12-4 to TRBJ1-3; D gene uncertain. The CDR3 is 13 residues long. V lost 7 bases, J lost 4 bases, and 11 bases lay in between. This CDR3 reads CASTVPEGNTIYF. The CDR3 DNA reads TGTGCCAGCACCGTCCCTGAGGGAAACACCATATATTTT.

This chain connects TRBV20-1 to TRBJ1-1; 7 bases align to TRBD1. This CDR3 is 14 amino acids long. The V segment lost 5 bases and the J segment 4 bases; nucleotides outside the gene matches: 10. Germline CDR1 and CDR2: DFQATT and SNEGSKA (reference sequence). The CDR3 nucleotides read TGCAGTGCTCCCGCTAAGGGGGCTCGCACTGAAGCTTTCTTT. This translates into CSAPAKGARTEAFF.

This clonotype was found once. The CDR3 sequence: CASSPRTATGELFF. Written as DNA, the CDR3 is TGTGCCAGCAGCCCGCGGACAGCCACCGGGGAGCTGTTTTTT. The chain has TRBV7-7 and TRBJ2-2, with D perhaps matching TRBD1 (6 bases). With 5 bases removed from V and 4 bases from J, the gap between germline ends came to 11 bases. The CDR3 is 14 residues long. Germline-derived CDR1 and CDR2 are SSHAT and FNYEAQ (reference sequence).

This chain connects TRBV29-1 to TRBJ2-7; D possibly corresponds to TRBD1 (6 bases). The ends were cut back, 4 bases at V and 12 bases at J, with 16 bases in the middle. The CDR3 has 11 amino acids. Germline values: CDR1 SQVTM, CDR2 ANQGSEA. This CDR3 reads CSVAPDSRGYF. The CDR3 nucleotides read TGCAGCGTTGCCCCGGACAGCCGTGGGTACTTC.

This clonotype has only a few counts. The chain's CDR3 is CASSGTGRNALHF. The CDR3, as DNA: TGTGCCAGCAGTGGGACAGGGAGAAATGCCCTCCACTTT. The chain recombines TRBV12-3 or TRBV12-4 with TRBJ1-6; TRBD1 matches at 9 bases. The ends lost 5 bases at V and 14 bases at J; junction bases unmatched: 7. This CDR3 spans 13 amino acids.

The chain links TRBV15 to TRBJ2-1; 7 bases are a match to TRBD2. V was pared by 5 bases and J by 7 bases, with 17 bases of the junction left unmatched. Germline V lookup: CDR1 LNHNV, CDR2 YYDKDF (reference sequence). The CDR3 extends over 17 amino acids. CDR3 coding DNA: TGTGCCACCAGCGGGGGGGGTAGCGTCCAACGTAGGAATGAGCAGTTCTTC. It translates to CATSGGGSVQRRNEQFF.

The chain uses TRBV7-2 and TRBJ2-5; TRBD1 matches 10 bases. CDR1 SGHTA and CDR2 FQGNSA come from the germline V gene. CDR3 length: 15 residues. V was clipped by 7 bases and J by 9 bases; unmatched bases: 14. CDR3 loop: CASNFGTGEWEAQYF. For the CDR3, the DNA is TGTGCCAGCAACTTTGGGACAGGGGAGTGGGAGGCCCAGTACTTC.

This clonotype has at least ten counts. The genes are TRBV5-1 and TRBJ1-3, with D unclear. This CDR3 spans 16 amino acids. Germline V gene lookup returns CDR1 SGHRS and CDR2 YFSETQ. V was shortened by 3 bases and J by 0 bases, with 13 bases between the two germline ends. The CDR3 region is CASSSGSTNSGNTIYF. CDR3 DNA: TGCGCCAGCAGCTCGGGTAGTACGAACTCTGGAAACACCATATATTTT.

In the case of this clonotype: At one end the junction does not follow the germline gene, possibly because of a read error. The V and J genes are TRBV7-2 and TRBJ2-5, with 12 bases identical to TRBD2. Per germline, CDR1 SGHTA and CDR2 FQGNSA. This CDR3 is 16 amino acids long. The CDR3: CASSLATSGGQGTQYF. CDR3 nucleotides: TGTGCCAGCAGCCTAGCAACTAGCGGGGGGCAGGGGACCCAGTACTTC.

This clonotype has ten or more counts. The junction departs from the called germline gene at one end, perhaps through a read error. The chain combines TRBV12-3 or TRBV12-4 with TRBJ2-3, with TRBD2 matching over 11 bases. This CDR3 has 15 amino acids. The CDR3 spells CASRLAGGLTDTQYF. In nucleotides, the CDR3 is TGTGCCAGCAGGTTAGCGGGGGGGCTCACAGATACGCAGTATTTT.

The gene calls are TRBV28 and TRBJ1-4; possibly TRBD1 for D (5 bases). This CDR3 contains 18 residues. Germline V gene lookup returns CDR1 MDHEN and CDR2 SYDVKM. V was cut by 6 bases and J by 0 bases, with 20 bases left in between. In nucleotides, the CDR3 is TGTGCCAGCAGAAGCGAGTTAGGGACGCTTGCAACTAATGAAAAACTGTTTTTT. This gives the protein CASRSELGTLATNEKLFF.

The table lists this clonotype with many counts. The rearrangement links TRBV6-1 to TRBJ1-4; the D is unclear. CDR1 and CDR2 from the germline V gene are MNHNS and SASEGT. Trimming left V 4 bases short and J 7 bases short, with 10 bases between. This CDR3 region has 13 residues. As DNA, the CDR3 is TGTGCCAGCAGTGTGAGCGATAGTGAAAAACTGTTTTTT. It codes for CASSVSDSEKLFF.

This chain uses TRBV7-6 with TRBJ2-7; the match to TRBD1 covers 9 bases. Germline lookup yields CDR1 SGHVS and CDR2 FNYEAQ. V lost 3 bases and J lost 0; bases outside the gene matches: 6. The CDR3 is 16 amino acids. The CDR3 DNA sequence: TGTGCCAGCAGCTTCGGACAGGGGCCGAGCTCCTACGAGCAGTACTTC. This translates into CASSFGQGPSSYEQYF.

The gene calls are TRBV5-4 and TRBJ1-6, with D tentatively TRBD1 (5 bases). The CDR3 loop spans 14 amino acids. Between the trimmed V and J ends, which lost 1 base and 10 bases, there was a span of 12 bases. Per the germline V gene, CDR1 is SGHNT and CDR2 is YYREEE (reference sequence). The CDR3 coding sequence is TGTGCCAGCAGCTTGCAGGGAAGAGACTCACCCCTCCACTTT. The encoded protein is CASSLQGRDSPLHF.